A single sample gave rise to the 4 T cell receptor beta chains below, sequenced in a study of blood T cells in healthy people across ages. A sample-barcoded 5' primer and a J-beta primer mix were used in a second PCR of roughly 6 to 11 cycles. TCRdb called the 5' RACE reads again in MiXCR, with one record for every CDR3 protein. This sample has about 640,000 distinct CDR3 sequences, with 45% to 65% found just once. Source material: blood. The origin of the receptors is a man aged 60 to 75 in good health.

V and J are TRBV6-4 and TRBJ2-3; no clear D gene. V lost 0 bases and J 0 bases, leaving 7 bases between the germline ends. The CDR3 length is 15 residues. In germline, CDR1 is MRHNA, CDR2 SNTAGT. The CDR3 region is CASSDSVGSTDTQYF. The DNA for the CDR3 is TGTGCCAGCAGTGACTCTGTCGGGAGCACAGATACGCAGTATTTT.

This clonotype turned up a few times. The chain carries TRBV9 and TRBJ2-6; no clear D gene. Trimming removed 4 bases from V and 0 bases from J, with 17 bases in between. The germline V gene encodes CDR1 SGDLS and CDR2 YYNGEE. This CDR3 has 18 residues. For the CDR3, the DNA is TGTGCCAGCAGCTCCGGGCGGCCGGAGAGCTCTGGGGCCAACGTCCTGACTTTC. It codes for CASSSGRPESSGANVLTF. The whole variable domain, remainder taken from reference TRBV9 and TRBJ2-6, is DSGVTQTPKHLITATGQRVTLRCSPRSGDLSVYWYQQSLDQGLQFLIQYYNGEERAKGNILERFSAQQFPDLHSELNLSSLELGDSALYFCASSSGRPESSGANVLTFGAGSRLTVL.

The chain employs TRBV2 and TRBJ2-1, with a tentative D call TRBD1 (5 bases). Deletions cut 5 bases from V and 7 bases from J, with 15 bases between. Germline V CDR1 and CDR2: SNHLY, FYNNEI. The CDR3 consists of 14 residues. Written as DNA, the CDR3 is TGTGCCAGCAGTCCCCTGGGTGGGGCAAATGAGCAGTTCTTC. Protein product: CASSPLGGANEQFF.

The genes are TRBV27 and TRBJ1-6; 10 nucleotides match TRBD1. Germline-derived CDR1 and CDR2 are MNHEY and SMNVEV (reference sequence). Trimming removed 2 bases from V and 10 bases from J; junction bases left unmatched: 5. This CDR3 is 15 amino acids long. The CDR3 DNA follows: TGTGCCAGCAGTTTACGGACAGGGGGAAGGTCACCCCTCCACTTT. It yields the protein CASSLRTGGRSPLHF.